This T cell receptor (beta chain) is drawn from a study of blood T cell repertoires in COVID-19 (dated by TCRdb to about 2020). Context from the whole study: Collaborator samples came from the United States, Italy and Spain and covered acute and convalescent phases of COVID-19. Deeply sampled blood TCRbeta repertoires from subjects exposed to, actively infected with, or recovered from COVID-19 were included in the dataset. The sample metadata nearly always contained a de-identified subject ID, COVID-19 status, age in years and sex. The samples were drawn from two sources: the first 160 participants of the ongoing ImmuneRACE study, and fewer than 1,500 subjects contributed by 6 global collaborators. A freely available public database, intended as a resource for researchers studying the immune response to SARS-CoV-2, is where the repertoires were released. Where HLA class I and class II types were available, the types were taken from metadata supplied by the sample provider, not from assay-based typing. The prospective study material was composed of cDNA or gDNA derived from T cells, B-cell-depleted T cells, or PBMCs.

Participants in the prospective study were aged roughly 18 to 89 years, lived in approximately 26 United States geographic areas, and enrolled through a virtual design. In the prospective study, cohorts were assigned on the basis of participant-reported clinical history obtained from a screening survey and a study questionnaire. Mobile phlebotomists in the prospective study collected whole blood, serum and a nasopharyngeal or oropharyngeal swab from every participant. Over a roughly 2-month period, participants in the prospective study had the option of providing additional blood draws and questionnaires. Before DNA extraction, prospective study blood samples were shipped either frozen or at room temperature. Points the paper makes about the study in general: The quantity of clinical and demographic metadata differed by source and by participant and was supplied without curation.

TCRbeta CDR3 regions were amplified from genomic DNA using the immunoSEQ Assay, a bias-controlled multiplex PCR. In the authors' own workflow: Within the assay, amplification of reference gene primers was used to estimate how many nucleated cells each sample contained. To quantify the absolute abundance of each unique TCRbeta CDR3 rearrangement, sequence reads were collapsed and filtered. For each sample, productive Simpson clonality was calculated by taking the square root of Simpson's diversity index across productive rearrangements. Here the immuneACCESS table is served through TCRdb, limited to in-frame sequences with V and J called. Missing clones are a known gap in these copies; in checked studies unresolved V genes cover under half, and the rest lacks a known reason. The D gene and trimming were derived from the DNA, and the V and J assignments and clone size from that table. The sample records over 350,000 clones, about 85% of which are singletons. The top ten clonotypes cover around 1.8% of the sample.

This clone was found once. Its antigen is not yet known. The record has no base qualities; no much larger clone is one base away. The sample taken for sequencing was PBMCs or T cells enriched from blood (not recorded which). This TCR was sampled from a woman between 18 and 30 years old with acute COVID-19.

The DNA sequence reads TGTGCCAGTAGTAGGGACAGGTTCTACGAGCAGTACTTC. This sequence encodes CASSRDRFYEQYF. The chain is made from TRBV19 and TRBJ2-7; 8 middle bases align to TRBD1. CDR1 and CDR2, looked up from the germline V gene (reference sequence), are LNHDA and SQIVND. V is pruned by 4 bases and J by 3 bases, leaving 2 bases of the junction without a gene match. The CDR3 covers 13 residues, taking in both the cysteine and the phenylalanine. The only DNA kept is the CDR3, 39 bases in frame from the first base.